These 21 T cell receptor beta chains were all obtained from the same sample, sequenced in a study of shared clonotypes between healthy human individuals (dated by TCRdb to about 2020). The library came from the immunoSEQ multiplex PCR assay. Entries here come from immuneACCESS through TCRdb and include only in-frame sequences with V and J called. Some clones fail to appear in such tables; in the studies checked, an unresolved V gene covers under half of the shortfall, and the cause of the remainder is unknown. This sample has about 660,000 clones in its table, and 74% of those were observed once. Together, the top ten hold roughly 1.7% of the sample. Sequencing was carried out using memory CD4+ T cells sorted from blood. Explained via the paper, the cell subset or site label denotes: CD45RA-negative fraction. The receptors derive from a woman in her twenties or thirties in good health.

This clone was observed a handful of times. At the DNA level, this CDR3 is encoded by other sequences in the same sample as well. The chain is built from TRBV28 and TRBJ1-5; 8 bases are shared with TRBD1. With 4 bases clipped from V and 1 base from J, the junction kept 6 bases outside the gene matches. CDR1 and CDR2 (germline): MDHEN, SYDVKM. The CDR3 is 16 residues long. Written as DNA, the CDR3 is TGTGCCAGCAGTTCCCCGACAGGGGAGAGCAATCAGCCCCAGCATTTT. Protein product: CASSSPTGESNQPQHF.

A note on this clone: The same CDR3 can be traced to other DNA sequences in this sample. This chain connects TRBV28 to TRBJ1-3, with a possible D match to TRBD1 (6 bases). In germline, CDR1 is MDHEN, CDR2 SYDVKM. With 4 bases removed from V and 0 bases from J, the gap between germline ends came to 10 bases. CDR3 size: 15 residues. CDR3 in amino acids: CASSSTGSSGNTIYF. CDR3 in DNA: TGTGCCAGCAGTTCTACAGGGAGCTCTGGAAACACCATATATTTT.

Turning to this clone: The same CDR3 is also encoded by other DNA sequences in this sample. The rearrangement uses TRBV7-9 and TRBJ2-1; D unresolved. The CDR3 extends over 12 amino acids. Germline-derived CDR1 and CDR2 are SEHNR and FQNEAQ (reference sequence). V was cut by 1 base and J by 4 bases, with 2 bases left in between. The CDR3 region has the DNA TGTGCCAGCAGCTTAGGATACAATGAGCAGTTCTTC. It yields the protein CASSLGYNEQFF.

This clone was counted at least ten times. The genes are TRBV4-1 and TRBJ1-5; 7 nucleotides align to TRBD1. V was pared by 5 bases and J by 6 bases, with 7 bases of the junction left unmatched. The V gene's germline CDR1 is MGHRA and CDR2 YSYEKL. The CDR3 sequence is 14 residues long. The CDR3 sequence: CASSSDRAGQPQHF. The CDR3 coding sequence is TGCGCCAGCAGCTCAGACAGGGCTGGTCAGCCCCAGCATTTT.

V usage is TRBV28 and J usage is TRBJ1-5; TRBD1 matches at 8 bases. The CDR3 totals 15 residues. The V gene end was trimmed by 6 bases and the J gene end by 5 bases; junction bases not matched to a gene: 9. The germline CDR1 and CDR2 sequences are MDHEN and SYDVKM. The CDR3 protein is CASSLRQGKDQPQHF. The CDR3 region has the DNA TGTGCCAGCAGCCTACGACAGGGGAAGGATCAGCCCCAGCATTTT.

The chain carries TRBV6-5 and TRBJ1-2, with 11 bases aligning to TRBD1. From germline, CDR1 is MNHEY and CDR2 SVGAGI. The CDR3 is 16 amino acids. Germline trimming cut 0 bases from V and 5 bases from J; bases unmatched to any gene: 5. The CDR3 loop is CASSYSTGTGGYGYTF. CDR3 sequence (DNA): TGTGCCAGCAGTTACTCGACCGGGACAGGGGGATATGGCTACACCTTC.

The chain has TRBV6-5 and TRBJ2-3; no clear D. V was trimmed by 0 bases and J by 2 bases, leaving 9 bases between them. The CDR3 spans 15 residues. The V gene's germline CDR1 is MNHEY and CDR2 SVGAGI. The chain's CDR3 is CASSYSYWNTDTQYF. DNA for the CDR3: TGTGCCAGCAGTTACTCGTATTGGAACACAGATACGCAGTATTTT.

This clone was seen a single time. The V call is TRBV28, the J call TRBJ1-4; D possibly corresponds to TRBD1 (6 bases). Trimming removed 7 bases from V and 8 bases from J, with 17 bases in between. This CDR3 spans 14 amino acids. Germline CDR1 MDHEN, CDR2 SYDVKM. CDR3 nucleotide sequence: TGTGCCAGCACCCCATCGGGGGCGCGCGAAAAACTGTTTTTT. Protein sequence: CASTPSGAREKLFF.

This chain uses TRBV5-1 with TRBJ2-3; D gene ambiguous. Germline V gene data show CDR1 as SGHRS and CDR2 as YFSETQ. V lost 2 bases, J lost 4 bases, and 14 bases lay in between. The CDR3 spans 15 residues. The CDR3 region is CASSFRPQDPDTQYF. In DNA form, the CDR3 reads TGCGCCAGCAGCTTCCGGCCACAAGATCCAGATACGCAGTATTTT. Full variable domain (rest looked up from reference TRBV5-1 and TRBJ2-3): KAGVTQTPRYLIKTRGQQVTLSCSPISGHRSVSWYQQTPGQGLQFLFEYFSETQRNKGNFPGRFSGRQFSNSRSEMNVSTLELGDSALYLCASSFRPQDPDTQYFGPGTRLTVL.

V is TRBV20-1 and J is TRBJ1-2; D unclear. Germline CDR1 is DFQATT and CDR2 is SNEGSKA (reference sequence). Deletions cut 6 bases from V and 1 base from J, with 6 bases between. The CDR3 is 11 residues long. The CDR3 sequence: CSAVGNYGYTF. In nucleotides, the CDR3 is TGCAGTGCCGTGGGTAACTATGGCTACACCTTC.

This chain's CDR3 is CASSAVGTGGHYGYTF. DNA of the CDR3: TGTGCCAGCAGCGCGGTCGGGACCGGGGGACACTATGGCTACACCTTC. The chain couples TRBV9 to TRBJ1-2; tentative D call: TRBD1 (5 bases). V was shortened by 3 bases and J by 3 bases, with 18 bases between the two germline ends. CDR1 is SGDLS and CDR2 is YYNGEE in the germline V gene. The CDR3 is 16 residues long.

The CDR3, as DNA: TGTGCCAGCAGCCAGTTTCCGGGGACAGCGCCTTCACCCCTCCACTTT. This encodes CASSQFPGTAPSPLHF. The chain has TRBV28 and TRBJ1-6, with TRBD1 identical over 7 bases. The CDR3 has 16 amino acids. Trimming removed 6 bases from V and 9 bases from J; junction bases left unmatched: 14. Germline V lookup: CDR1 MDHEN, CDR2 SYDVKM.

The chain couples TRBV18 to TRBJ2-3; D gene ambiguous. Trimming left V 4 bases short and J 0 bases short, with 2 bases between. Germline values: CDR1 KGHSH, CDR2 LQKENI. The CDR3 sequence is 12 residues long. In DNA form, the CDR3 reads TGTGCCAGCTCACGCAGCACAGATACGCAGTATTTT. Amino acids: CASSRSTDTQYF.

The CDR3 region has the DNA TGCGCCAGCAGCTGGGACACCAACACGCAGTATTTT. This gives the protein CASSWDTNTQYF. The J gene is TRBJ2-3, the V gene TRBV5-1, with D possibly matching TRBD1 (6 bases). In germline, CDR1 is SGHRS, CDR2 YFSETQ. The V and J ends lost 3 bases and 9 bases respectively, with 11 bases between them. The CDR3 consists of 12 residues.

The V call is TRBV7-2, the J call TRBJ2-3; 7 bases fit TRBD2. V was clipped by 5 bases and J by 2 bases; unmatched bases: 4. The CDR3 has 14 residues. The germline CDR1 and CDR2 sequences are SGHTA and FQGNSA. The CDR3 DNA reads TGTGCCAGCAGCCTTAGCGGGTTCACAGATACGCAGTATTTT. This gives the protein CASSLSGFTDTQYF. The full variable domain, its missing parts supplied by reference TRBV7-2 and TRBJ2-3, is GAGVSQSPSNKVTEKGKDVELRCDPISGHTALYWYRQSLGQGLEFLIYFQGNSAPDKSGLPSDRFSAERTGGSVSTLTIQRTQQEDSAVYLCASSLSGFTDTQYFGPGTRLTVL.

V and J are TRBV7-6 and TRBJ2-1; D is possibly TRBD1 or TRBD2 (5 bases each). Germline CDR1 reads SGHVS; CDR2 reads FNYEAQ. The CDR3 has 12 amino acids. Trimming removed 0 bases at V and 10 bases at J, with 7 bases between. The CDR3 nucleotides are TGTGCCAGCAGCTTAGCCGGGACGGAGCAGTTCTTC. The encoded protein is CASSLAGTEQFF.

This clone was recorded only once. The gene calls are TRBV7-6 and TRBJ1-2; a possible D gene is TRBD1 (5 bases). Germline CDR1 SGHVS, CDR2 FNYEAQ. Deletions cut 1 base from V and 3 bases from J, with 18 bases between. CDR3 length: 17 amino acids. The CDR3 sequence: CASSLGSASEGYYGYTF. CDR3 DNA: TGTGCCAGCAGCTTAGGGTCGGCCAGTGAGGGGTACTATGGCTACACCTTC.

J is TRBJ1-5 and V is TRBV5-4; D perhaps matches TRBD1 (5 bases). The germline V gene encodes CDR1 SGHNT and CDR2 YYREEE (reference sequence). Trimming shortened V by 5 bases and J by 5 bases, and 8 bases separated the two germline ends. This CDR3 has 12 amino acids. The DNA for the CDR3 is TGTGCCAGCAGGCGCAGGGATCAGCCCCAGCATTTT. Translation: CASRRRDQPQHF.

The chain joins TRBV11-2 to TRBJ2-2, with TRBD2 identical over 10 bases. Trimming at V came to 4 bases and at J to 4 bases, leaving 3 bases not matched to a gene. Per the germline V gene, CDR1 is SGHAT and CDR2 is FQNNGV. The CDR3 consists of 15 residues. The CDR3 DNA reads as TGTGCCAGCAGCTGGGCTAGCGGGAGCACCGGGGAGCTGTTTTTT. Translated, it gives CASSWASGSTGELFF. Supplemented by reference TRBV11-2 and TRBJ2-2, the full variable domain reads EAGVAQSPRYKIIEKRQSVAFWCNPISGHATLYWYQQILGQGPKLLIQFQNNGVVDDSQLPKDRFSAERLKGVDSTLKIQPAKLEDSAVYLCASSWASGSTGELFFGEGSRLTVL.

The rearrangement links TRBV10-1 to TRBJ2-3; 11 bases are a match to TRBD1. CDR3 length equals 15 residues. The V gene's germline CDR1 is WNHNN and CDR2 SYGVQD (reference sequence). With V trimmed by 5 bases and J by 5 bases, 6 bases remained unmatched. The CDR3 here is CASSPGQGAIDTQYF. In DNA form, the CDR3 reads TGCGCCAGCAGTCCAGGACAGGGGGCTATAGATACGCAGTATTTT.

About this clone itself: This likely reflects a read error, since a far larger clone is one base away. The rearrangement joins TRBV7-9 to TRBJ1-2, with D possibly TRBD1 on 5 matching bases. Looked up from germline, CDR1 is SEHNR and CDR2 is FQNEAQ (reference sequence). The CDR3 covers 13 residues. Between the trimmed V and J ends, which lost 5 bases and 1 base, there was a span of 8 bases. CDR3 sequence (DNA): TGTGCCAGCAGCCGGGACGGTAACTATGGCTACACCTTC. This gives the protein CASSRDGNYGYTF.